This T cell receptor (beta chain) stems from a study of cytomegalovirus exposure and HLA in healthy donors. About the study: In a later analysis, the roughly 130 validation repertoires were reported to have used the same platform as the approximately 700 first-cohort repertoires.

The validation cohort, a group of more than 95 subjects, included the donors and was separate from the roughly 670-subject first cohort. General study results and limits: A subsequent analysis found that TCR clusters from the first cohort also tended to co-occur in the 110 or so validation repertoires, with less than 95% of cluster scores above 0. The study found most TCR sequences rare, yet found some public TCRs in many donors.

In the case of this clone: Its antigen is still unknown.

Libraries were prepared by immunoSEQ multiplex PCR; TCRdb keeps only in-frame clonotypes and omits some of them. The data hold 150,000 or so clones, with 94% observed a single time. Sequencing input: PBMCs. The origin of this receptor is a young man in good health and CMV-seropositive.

The CDR3 loop reads CASSTTGSSDTQYF. CDR3 coding DNA: TGTGCCAGCAGTACCACCGGGAGTAGCGATACGCAGTATTTT. V gene TRBV5-6 combines with J gene TRBJ2-3, with TRBD2 as a possible D gene (6 bases). Germline CDR1 reads SGHDT; CDR2 reads YYEEEE. V was clipped by 5 bases and J by 6 bases, with 16 bases between them. The CDR3 is 14 residues long.